The present T cell receptor beta chain was sequenced within a study of shared clonotypes between healthy human individuals. Replicate PCRs for sorted subsets used roughly 200 ng DNA; this equaled tens of thousands of T cell genomes. Clones were read by immunoSEQ multiplex PCR, and TCRdb kept only the in-frame ones, dropping some. Of 1 million to 1.3 million clones in the sample, about 80% were seen once. Study results and limitations: Limitation of the genetic and exposure-history diversity represented came from the few donors.

In regard to this clone: As yet, its antigen is unknown.

This TCR was sampled from a man aged 18-30 years in good health. Some clones in this sample may be carry-over from other donors' samples. The specimen was memory CD4+ T cells from PBMCs. The subset was: CD45RA-negative fraction.

The CDR3 reads CASRPGESTGELFF. CDR3 in DNA: TGTGCCAGCCGCCCGGGGGAGAGCACCGGGGAGCTGTTTTTT. This chain links TRBV9 with TRBJ2-2; TRBD2 is a possible D gene (6 bases). The V and J ends lost 7 bases and 4 bases respectively, with 14 bases between them. CDR3 size: 14 residues. Germline CDR1 SGDLS, CDR2 YYNGEE.